The 19 T cell receptor beta chains listed next were all sequenced from one sample in a study of early T cells in non-severe SARS-CoV-2 infection. TCRdb processed the 5' RACE reads anew with MiXCR; each CDR3 protein has one entry. The table has roughly 70,000 distinct CDR3 sequences, around 20% seen once; the top ten hold 8% to 10%. The sequencing here drew on whole blood, taken at baseline. These receptor sequences come from an adult who was a healthcare worker with PCR-confirmed SARS-CoV-2 infection or an uninfected control (not recorded which).

The chain joins TRBV12-3 or TRBV12-4 to TRBJ2-1, with 9 nucleotides matching TRBD2. V trimming: 5 bases; J trimming: 4 bases; junction bases outside the gene matches: 6. CDR3 size: 15 residues. The CDR3 bases are TGTGCCAGCAGTCGAACTAGCGGGCTATACAATGAGCAGTTCTTC. Translation gives CASSRTSGLYNEQFF.

The chain recombines TRBV2 with TRBJ1-1; 7 bases are shared with TRBD1. The CDR3 is 12 residues long. The J segment lost 8 bases and the V segment lost 4 bases, leaving 4 bases of the junction unmatched. Germline V gene data show CDR1 as SNHLY and CDR2 as FYNNEI. The CDR3 is CASSGNRGEAFF. CDR3 bases: TGTGCCAGCAGTGGGAACAGGGGCGAAGCTTTCTTT.

This clonotype was seen a handful of times. V and J are TRBV19 and TRBJ1-5; weak D call: TRBD1 (6 bases). Germline lookup yields CDR1 LNHDA and CDR2 SQIVND (reference sequence). This CDR3 region has 14 residues. V lost 2 bases, J lost 3 bases, and 8 bases lay in between. The CDR3 region is CASSIRDTNQPQHF. For the CDR3, the DNA is TGTGCCAGTAGTATACGGGACACCAATCAGCCCCAGCATTTT.

The genes are TRBV5-1 and TRBJ1-2, with D perhaps matching TRBD1 (5 bases). V was clipped by 1 base and J by 6 bases, with 13 bases between them. The CDR3 covers 14 residues. Germline values: CDR1 SGHRS, CDR2 YFSETQ. The DNA for the CDR3 is TGCGCCAGCAGCTTGAGGGAGGGGATCGATGGCTACACCTTC. This encodes CASSLREGIDGYTF.

The V gene is TRBV6-5, the J gene TRBJ2-7, with 9 bases fitting TRBD1. After removal of 4 bases from V and 3 bases from J, the junction contained 7 bases not matched to a gene. Germline values: CDR1 MNHEY, CDR2 SVGAGI. The CDR3 covers 15 residues. CDR3 residues: CASSSSGTGFYEQYF. DNA of the CDR3: TGTGCCAGCAGTTCCTCCGGGACAGGGTTCTACGAGCAGTACTTC.

V usage is TRBV6-1 and J usage is TRBJ1-1; D unresolved. CDR1 MNHNS and CDR2 SASEGT come from the germline V gene. The CDR3 runs 12 residues. The germline V and J ends were trimmed by 8 bases and 0 bases, with 7 bases remaining between them. The CDR3 region is CASPQMNTEAFF. DNA for the CDR3: TGTGCCAGCCCCCAAATGAACACTGAAGCTTTCTTT.

The chain carries TRBV7-9 and TRBJ2-1; a weak D match, TRBD2 (5 bases). Trimming stripped 4 bases from V and 0 bases from J, with 10 bases between. CDR1 and CDR2 from the germline V gene are SEHNR and FQNEAQ (reference sequence). The length of the CDR3 is 15 residues. The CDR3 sequence: CASSSDWHSYNEQFF. CDR3 in DNA: TGTGCCAGCAGCTCGGACTGGCACTCCTACAATGAGCAGTTCTTC.

The chain recombines TRBV18 with TRBJ2-1; D gene ambiguous. This CDR3 has 13 amino acids. Germline CDR1 and CDR2: KGHSH and LQKENI. V was shortened by 2 bases and J by 3 bases, with 5 bases between the two germline ends. The CDR3 reads CASSPANYNEQFF. The CDR3 DNA is TGTGCCAGCTCACCAGCCAACTACAATGAGCAGTTCTTC. The full variable domain, with the rest looked up from reference TRBV18 and TRBJ2-1, is NAGVMQNPRHLVRRRGQEARLRCSPMKGHSHVYWYRQLPEEGLKFMVYLQKENIIDESGMPKERFSAEFPKEGPSILRIQQVVRGDSAAYFCASSPANYNEQFFGPGTRLTVL.

The chain joins TRBV5-6 to TRBJ2-1; D ambiguous. Trimming left V 0 bases short and J 2 bases short, with 12 bases between. CDR3 length: 16 amino acids. Germline values: CDR1 SGHDT, CDR2 YYEEEE. The DNA of the CDR3 is TGTGCCAGCAGCTTGGTAGTCCCATCGACCTACAATGAGCAGTTCTTC. Its protein is CASSLVVPSTYNEQFF.

The rearrangement links TRBV29-1 to TRBJ1-2, with D possibly TRBD1 on 5 matching bases. The CDR3 is made up of 10 amino acids. Between the trimmed V and J ends, which lost 3 bases and 6 bases, there was a span of 5 bases. Germline CDR1 and CDR2: SQVTM and ANQGSEA. In nucleotides, the CDR3 is TGCAGCGTTGACAGGGATGGCTACACCTTC. This codes for CSVDRDGYTF. Full variable domain (remainder filled in from reference TRBV29-1 and TRBJ1-2): SAVISQKPSRDICQRGTSLTIQCQVDSQVTMMFWYRQQPGQSLTLIATANQGSEATYESGFVIDKFPISRPNLTFSTLTVSNMSPEDSSIYLCSVDRDGYTFGSGTRLTVV.

The sample holds a few counts of this clonotype. V usage is TRBV6-4 and J usage is TRBJ2-1; either TRBD1 or TRBD2 may supply D (5 bases each). Deletions cut 6 bases from V and 5 bases from J, with 11 bases between. The germline gives CDR1 MRHNA, CDR2 SNTAGT. The CDR3 is 13 amino acids. The CDR3 loop is CASSRDEDNEQFF. DNA of the CDR3: TGTGCCAGCAGCCGGGACGAAGACAATGAGCAGTTCTTC.

This clonotype showed up just a few times. This rearrangement joins TRBV30 to TRBJ1-2; tentative D call: TRBD1 (5 bases). V was trimmed by 0 bases and J by 8 bases, leaving 16 bases between them. This CDR3 is built from 14 residues. In germline, CDR1 is GTSNPN, CDR2 SVGIG (reference sequence). For the CDR3, the DNA is TGTGCCTGGAGTGTAGGCAGGGCCGTCTCGGGCTACACCTTC. Translating it yields CAWSVGRAVSGYTF.

This clonotype was found a few times. The chain links TRBV27 to TRBJ1-1; D remains unclear. Germline values: CDR1 MNHEY, CDR2 SMNVEV (reference sequence). Trimming left V 2 bases short and J 4 bases short, with 8 bases between. The CDR3 sequence is 13 residues long. The CDR3 sequence is CASSLNSITEAFF. The CDR3 DNA reads TGTGCCAGCAGTTTAAACTCTATCACTGAAGCTTTCTTT.

The chain links TRBV20-1 to TRBJ2-1, with a tentative D call TRBD2 (6 bases). V lost 6 bases to trimming and J lost 8 bases, with 20 bases between them. In germline, CDR1 is DFQATT, CDR2 SNEGSKA (reference sequence). The CDR3 is made up of 14 amino acids. The DNA for the CDR3 is TGCAGTGCCGCCGGAGCGAGCGGGTGGTATGAGCAGTTCTTC. Amino acids: CSAAGASGWYEQFF.

This clonotype was observed at least ten times. The rearrangement joins TRBV29-1 to TRBJ1-2, with D perhaps matching TRBD1 (5 bases). Germline V gives CDR1 SQVTM, CDR2 ANQGSEA. The length of the CDR3 is 11 residues. The CDR3 is CSVGVPSGYTF. The DNA of the CDR3 is TGCAGTGTAGGGGTCCCCTCCGGCTACACCTTC.

This clonotype was detected many times. The chain recombines TRBV10-1 with TRBJ2-1, with TRBD1 as a possible D gene (5 bases). Trimming removed 6 bases from V and 0 bases from J, with 18 bases in between. CDR3 length equals 17 residues. Germline V lookup: CDR1 WNHNN, CDR2 SYGVQD (reference sequence). The CDR3 coding sequence is TGCGCCAGCAGGGACAATCGGAAGCTCGGCTCCTACAATGAGCAGTTCTTC. It is translated as CASRDNRKLGSYNEQFF.

This clonotype was picked up a small number of times. CDR3 residues: CASSSLITASTDTQYF. In DNA, the CDR3 is TGTGCCAGCAGCTCCCTTATAACAGCGAGCACAGATACGCAGTATTTT. V gene TRBV11-2 combines with J gene TRBJ2-3; D gene ambiguous. This CDR3 is 16 amino acids long. Germline V gene data show CDR1 as SGHAT and CDR2 as FQNNGV. V gave up 4 bases and J gave up 0 bases, with 14 bases separating them.

The J gene is TRBJ1-5, the V gene TRBV6-2 or TRBV6-3; D uncertain. The germline gives CDR1 MNHEY, CDR2 SVGEGT. The V end lost 2 bases, the J end lost 6 bases, and 8 bases lay between the germline ends. This CDR3 is 13 amino acids long. In nucleotides, the CDR3 is TGTGCCAGCAGTTACATGAACGGTCAGCCCCAGCATTTT. Encoded protein: CASSYMNGQPQHF.

The chain links TRBV3-1 to TRBJ2-1, with D perhaps given as TRBD1 or TRBD2 (5 bases each). V lost 0 bases and J 4 bases, leaving 16 bases between the germline ends. CDR3 length: 17 amino acids. Germline CDR1 LGHDT, CDR2 YNNKEL (reference sequence). CDR3 nucleotide sequence: TGTGCCAGCAGCCAAGAGCTTCGGGGCAGAACATACAATGAGCAGTTCTTC. This translates into CASSQELRGRTYNEQFF.